This T cell receptor beta chain stems from a study of blood T cell repertoires in COVID-19. Study information: T cells, B-cell-depleted T cells, or PBMCs supplied cDNA or gDNA.

This CDR3 has 15 amino acids. From germline, CDR1 is SNHLY and CDR2 FYNNEI. The V and J ends lost 7 bases and 1 base respectively, with 14 bases between them. Original processing notes: Amplification from reference gene primers served as the basis for estimated nucleated cell counts. The repertoire was sequenced with immunoSEQ multiplex PCR; TCRdb's copy has only in-frame clones and lacks some. Clone size and the V and J calls come from that table; the DNA yielded D and trimming. The sample has approximately 270,000 clones, about 87% seen once. Participants spanned ages about 18 to 100 years and resided in around 25 US areas. Categorization into cohorts depended on clinical history that participants reported.

The sequenced sample was PBMCs or T cells enriched from blood (not recorded which). This rearrangement joins TRBV2 to TRBJ1-5; D not resolved. This clonotype originated in a woman under 40 with acute COVID-19. The CDR3 loop reads CASTWGGLSNQPQHF. The DNA of the CDR3 is TGTGCCAGCACCTGGGGAGGGCTGAGCAATCAGCCCCAGCATTTT.